This TCR beta chain was recovered during a study of CD8 T cells in Susac syndrome. In germline, CDR1 is KGHDR, CDR2 SFDVKD. The CDR3 runs 15 residues. V gave up 5 bases and J gave up 2 bases, with 13 bases separating them. In blood CD8+ and CD4+ T cells, TCR beta underwent sequencing. An amount of RNA that ranged from roughly 0.5 to 1 ug was reverse transcribed with random hexamers. TCRdb redid the calling of the immunoSEQ multiplex PCR reads with MiXCR, one entry per CDR3 protein. This table has about 250,000 distinct CDR3 sequences, about 93% appearing once. This clonotype was counted a single time. The clonotype was recovered from a human donor with multiple sclerosis. The sample comprised CD4+ T cells from PBMCs. The chain carries TRBV24-1 and TRBJ2-3; D is uncertain. This CDR3 reads CATSGRTDHTDTQYF. Written as DNA, the CDR3 is TGTGCCACCAGTGGCAGAACAGATCACACAGATACGCAGTATTTT.